These T cell receptor beta chains were read from a single sample in a study of shared clonotypes between healthy human individuals. Generated by immunoSEQ multiplex PCR, the TCRdb table keeps only in-frame clones and is missing some. The sample consists of roughly 2,300,000 clones, approximately 90% of them appearing once. The material sequenced was naive CD4+ T cells from PBMCs. The receptors originated from a man in his late teens or twenties in good health. Some clones in this sample may be carry-over from other donors' samples. The CDR3 runs from the conserved cysteine through the conserved F or W. The D gene is left open where the match is weak. Clone size is shown for a subset of rows, as once, few, many or a class of expanded clone.

J gene | clone size | V gene | D gene | CDR3 DNA | CDR3 protein
TRBJ1-2 | once | TRBV6-1 | . | TGTGCCAGCAGTGAAAGGTTCGGAGCTAACTATGGCTACACCTTC | CASSERFGANYGYTF
TRBJ1-2 | once | TRBV28 | . | TGTGCCAGCAGTTTATGGCTCACGGGGAGTGGCTACACCTTC | CASSLWLTGSGYTF
TRBJ1-5 | . | TRBV6-5 | . | TGTGCCAGCAGTTACTCGCCTACTTCCGAACAGCCCCAGCATTTT | CASSYSPTSEQPQHF
TRBJ1-1 | once | TRBV4-2 | . | TGTGCCAGCACCCAAGGTAGGGGGGGGAACACTGAAGCTTTCTTT | CASTQGRGGNTEAFF
TRBJ1-1 | once | TRBV15 | . | TGTGCCACCAGCAGAGAACGGCAGGGCGTCACTGAAGCTTTCTTT | CATSRERQGVTEAFF
TRBJ1-3 | . | TRBV9 | . | TGTGCCAGCAGCGGCCTCATGGGGTCTTCTGGAAACACCATATATTTT | CASSGLMGSSGNTIYF
TRBJ2-7 | . | TRBV2 | TRBD2 | TGTGCCAGCAGTGAGGAAGCGGGAGTTTTAGAGCAGTACTTC | CASSEEAGVLEQYF
TRBJ2-1 | . | TRBV9 | . | TGTGCCAGCAGCGTAGAGATCAACTCCTACAATGAGCAGTTCTTC | CASSVEINSYNEQFF
TRBJ1-1 | . | TRBV7-9 | . | TGTGCCAGCAGCCCAGCACAGGGGAACACTGAAGCTTTCTTT | CASSPAQGNTEAFF
TRBJ2-7 | . | TRBV11-1 | TRBD1 | TGTGCCAGCAGCTCCGAGGGACAGATCTACGAGCAGTACTTC | CASSSEGQIYEQYF
TRBJ2-2 | . | TRBV7-2 | . | TGTGCCAGCAGCTCCCTGATACTAGGTTTGGGGGAGCTGTTTTTT | CASSSLILGLGELFF
TRBJ2-1 | . | TRBV29-1 | . | TGCAGCGTTGTTAGGTACAATGAGCAGTTCTTC | CSVVRYNEQFF
TRBJ1-1 | . | TRBV21-1 | . | TGTGCCAGCAGCAAATCGGAGGAGAAGAGAGACACTGAAGCTTTCTTT | CASSKSEEKRDTEAFF
TRBJ2-7 | few | TRBV27 | . | TGTGCCAGCAGTTTGGGAGACACCGTCGGGCAGTACTTC | CASSLGDTVGQYF
TRBJ1-5 | . | TRBV6-5 | . | TGTGCCAGCAGTTACTCGAGAGGCCAGGGGACCCAGCATTTT | CASSYSRGQGTQHF
TRBJ1-1 | few | TRBV28 | . | TGTGCCAGCAGCCCTCTACAGGGATCTGTGAACACTGAAGCTTTCTTT | CASSPLQGSVNTEAFF
TRBJ1-3 | . | TRBV19 | . | TGTGCCACCGGTAGGGAGTCGAGCGGAAACACCATATATTTT | CATGRESSGNTIYF
TRBJ2-1 | . | TRBV30 | . | TGTGCCTGGAGTGTACGAGGACTCACTAGCAATGAGCAGTTCTTC | CAWSVRGLTSNEQFF
TRBJ2-5 | . | TRBV27 | TRBD1 | TGTGCCACCGCGGACAGGGGGGAGACCCAGTACTTC | CATADRGETQYF
TRBJ2-2 | . | TRBV7-3 | TRBD1 | TGTGCCAGCAGCGTCAACAGGGGAACCGGGGAGCTGTTTTTT | CASSVNRGTGELFF
TRBJ2-7 | . | TRBV11-1 | . | TGTGCCAGCAGCTTAGGGGACCCCTCCTACGAGCAGTACTTC | CASSLGDPSYEQYF
TRBJ1-4 | . | TRBV5-1 | . | TGCGCCAGCAGCAAGGGGTCAGCTAATGAAAAACTGTTTTTT | CASSKGSANEKLFF
TRBJ2-7 | . | TRBV4-1 | TRBD2 | TGCGCCAGCAGCCAAGTATCGGCTAGCGGGGCCTACGAGCAGTACTTC | CASSQVSASGAYEQYF
TRBJ2-2 | once | TRBV5-6 | . | TGTGCCAGCAGCTCCTTAGGGGGTAGTCTGTCAGACGGGGAGCTGTTTTTT | CASSSLGGSLSDGELFF
TRBJ2-2 | . | TRBV7-6 | . | TGTGCCAGCAGCTTAGGTCAGATTTCGAACACCGGGGAGCTGTTTTTT | CASSLGQISNTGELFF
TRBJ2-7 | . | TRBV6-6 | TRBD2 | TGTGCCAGCAGCGCGGGACTAGCGGGAGGCGAGCAGTACTTC | CASSAGLAGGEQYF
TRBJ2-7 | . | TRBV6-6 | TRBD1 | TGTGCCAGCAGTGCCGGGACAGGGGCGGTCTACGAGCAGTACTTC | CASSAGTGAVYEQYF
TRBJ2-5 | . | TRBV2 | . | TGTGCCAGCAGCGAGACCGCGTACCAAGAGACCCAGTACTTC | CASSETAYQETQYF
TRBJ1-2 | . | TRBV5-5 | . | TGTGCCAGCACCCTGGACAGTGAGGGTGGCTACACCTTC | CASTLDSEGGYTF
TRBJ2-7 | . | TRBV10-3 | TRBD1 | TGTGCCATCAGCCCGGGACAGGGCTACGAGCAGTACTTC | CAISPGQGYEQYF
TRBJ1-3 | once | TRBV4-1 | TRBD1 | TGCGCCAGCAGCGCGCACGCGAACAGGGGGCGGCGAAACACCATATATTTT | CASSAHANRGRRNTIYF
TRBJ2-7 | . | TRBV6-5 | . | TGTGCCAGCAGGCCGCGCCGGGACACCGCCTACGAGCAGTACTTC | CASRPRRDTAYEQYF
TRBJ2-1 | once | TRBV28 | . | TGTGCCAGCGCAAGGGATAACTACAATGAGCAGTTCTTC | CASARDNYNEQFF
TRBJ1-4 | . | TRBV5-1 | . | TGCGCCAGCAGCTTGGGACAGACGGGTGAAAAACTGTTTTTT | CASSLGQTGEKLFF
TRBJ2-3 | . | TRBV2 | . | TGTGCCAGCGCCGAGAGATCAGATACGCAGTATTTT | CASAERSDTQYF
TRBJ1-3 | . | TRBV30 | . | TGTGCCTGCCTCCCCGATTCTGGAAACACCATATATTTT | CACLPDSGNTIYF
TRBJ2-2 | . | TRBV6-4 | TRBD1 | TGTGCCAGCAGACCCCGGACAGGTGGCGGCGGGGAGCTGTTTTTT | CASRPRTGGGGELFF
TRBJ2-2 | . | TRBV5-4 | . | TGTGCCAGCAGCTCCTACAGCACGAACACCGGGGAGCTGTTTTTT | CASSSYSTNTGELFF
TRBJ2-2 | . | TRBV6-5 | TRBD2 | TGTGCCAGCACGCCAGCGGGAGCTGCCGGGGAGCTGTTTTTT | CASTPAGAAGELFF
TRBJ2-1 | . | TRBV11-3 | . | TGTGCCAGCAGCTTAGAGAGCCGATTGTTCAATGAGCAGTTCTTC | CASSLESRLFNEQFF
TRBJ1-5 | . | TRBV5-1 | . | TGCGCCAGCAGCTTTACTTCAGGGGGCAATCAGCCCCAGCATTTT | CASSFTSGGNQPQHF
TRBJ1-3 | . | TRBV9 | . | TGTGCCAGCAGCGCCCTGGGGGCGGCCTTCTCTGGAAACACCATATATTTT | CASSALGAAFSGNTIYF
TRBJ2-5 | . | TRBV28 | TRBD1 | TGTGCCAGCAGTTCCCCCACAGGGGTTGGGTCGACCCAGTACTTC | CASSSPTGVGSTQYF
TRBJ1-5 | . | TRBV7-2 | TRBD1 | TGTGCCAGCAGCCCCAGGACAGGGGGCCCGAATCAGCCCCAGCATTTT | CASSPRTGGPNQPQHF
TRBJ1-5 | . | TRBV28 | TRBD1 | TGTGCCAGCAGTAAGATAGGGGGCAGCAATCAGCCCCAGCATTTT | CASSKIGGSNQPQHF
TRBJ1-1 | . | TRBV6-1 | . | TGTGCCAGCACTGTACAGGCGGTGAACACTGAAGCTTTCTTT | CASTVQAVNTEAFF
TRBJ1-5 | few | TRBV19 | . | TGTGCCAGTAGTGCCGAGGGGAGCAATCAGCCCCAGCATTTT | CASSAEGSNQPQHF
TRBJ1-1 | . | TRBV5-1 | . | TGCGCCAGCAGCTTGGCCCTGGGCGAGAACACTGAAGCTTTCTTT | CASSLALGENTEAFF
TRBJ2-7 | . | TRBV30 | TRBD1 | TGTGCCTGGAGTGCGTGGGGACAGGGAATTACCTACGAGCAGTACTTC | CAWSAWGQGITYEQYF
TRBJ2-3 | . | TRBV6-4 | . | TGTGCCAGCAGTGATCAGGGGGGTGCGCAGTATTTT | CASSDQGGAQYF
TRBJ2-3 | . | TRBV11-3 | TRBD1 | TGTGCCAGCAGCTTGGGACAGGGGGCGGATACGCAGTATTTT | CASSLGQGADTQYF